The sequence of this T cell receptor beta chain was determined in a study of OX40 agonist ivuxolimab in advanced cancers. Study-level findings and limits: CD8+ T cells averaged more expanded clones than CD4+.

Of note for this clone: Its antigen is undetermined.

Using immunoSEQ multiplex PCR, the repertoire was profiled, and TCRdb retains in-frame clones only, with some absent. The sample carries 90,000 to 100,000 clones, around 83% recorded once. The material was CD4+ or CD8+ T cells sorted from blood, obtained in a trial of the OX40 agonist ivuxolimab. This receptor was identified in an adult with an advanced solid tumor such as melanoma, head and neck, liver or kidney cancer.

DNA of the CDR3: TGTGCCAGCAGCTTAGCGTCAGGACCATACGAGCAGTACTTC. Residues: CASSLASGPYEQYF. This chain connects TRBV11-2 to TRBJ2-7; D not certain. The V end was cut by 1 base, the J end by 4 bases, with 11 bases between. The CDR3 is 14 amino acids. Germline V gives CDR1 SGHAT, CDR2 FQNNGV.